The entry that follows covers one TCR beta chain sequence. What it binds is unknown. Data came from immunoSEQ multiplex PCR; TCRdb stores just in-frame clones and leaves some out. In the table there are roughly 11,000 clones, about 89% of which are singletons. Time point indicated: postoperative day 105 after intestinal transplantation (dayNNNN = postoperative day). CDR3 size: 14 residues. With V trimmed by 2 bases and J by 10 bases, 5 bases remained unmatched. CDR1 WNHNN and CDR2 SYGVQD come from the germline V gene (reference sequence). This record belongs to a study of graft-versus-host responses after intestinal transplantation. Study-wide background: Each recipient received anti-thymocyte globulin induction, then tacrolimus and steroids for about 3 years. Study-wide results and caveats: Allografts from individuals with graft-donor T cell macrochimerism displayed high graft-versus-host to host-versus-graft clonal ratios. Early after transplant, HvG declines were associated with peak levels of circulating GvH clones. Recipient bone marrow held GvH clones, some seen earlier in ileum or blood.

Sequences were derived from PBMCs, sampled 105 days after intestinal transplantation. This chain joins TRBV10-1 and TRBJ2-1, with 10 bases fitting TRBD2. This receptor was obtained from a human patient who received an intestinal transplant, so some T cells may come from the graft donor. CDR3 sequence: CASSEASGGWEQFF. In nucleotides, the CDR3 is TGCGCCAGCAGTGAGGCTAGCGGGGGCTGGGAGCAGTTCTTC.